This is a list of T cell receptor beta chains from one sample in a study of blood T cell repertoires in COVID-19. Clones were read by immunoSEQ multiplex PCR, and TCRdb kept only the in-frame ones, dropping some. The profile shows almost 350,000 clones, around 90% of them singletons. The sample taken for sequencing was peripheral blood. The source of these receptors is a woman aged 60-70 years with COVID-19, enrolled during active disease. Both conserved end residues are part of each CDR3. A D gene is named only where the DNA matches it firmly. Clone size is given for some rows only: seen once, a few or many times, or a class if the clone is expanded.

J gene: TRBJ2-1; V gene: TRBV5-4; D gene: TRBD1; clone size: .; CDR3 length: 14; CDR3 DNA: TGTGCCAGCAGCATGACAGGGGGGCGCAATGAGCAGTTCTTC; CDR3 protein: CASSMTGGRNEQFF
J gene: TRBJ2-3; V gene: TRBV19; D gene: .; clone size: .; CDR3 length: 16; CDR3 DNA: TGTGCCAGTAGTATTTGGGGGCCCGAATCCACAGATACGCAGTATTTT; CDR3 protein: CASSIWGPESTDTQYF
J gene: TRBJ1-4; V gene: TRBV6-1; D gene: .; clone size: once; CDR3 length: 17; CDR3 DNA: TGTGCCAGCAGTGCGTTGACAGGTCGGGCATACCCCGAAAAACTGTTTTTT; CDR3 protein: CASSALTGRAYPEKLFF
J gene: TRBJ1-4; V gene: TRBV28; D gene: TRBD1; clone size: .; CDR3 length: 14; CDR3 DNA: TGTGCCAGCAGTTTAAGACAGGGTGGTGAAAAACTGTTTTTT; CDR3 protein: CASSLRQGGEKLFF
J gene: TRBJ2-1; V gene: TRBV3-1/TRBV3-2; D gene: .; clone size: .; CDR3 length: 17; CDR3 DNA: TGTGCCAGCAGCCAAGATCGGTTAAGCTCTTCCTACAATGAGCAGTTCTTC; CDR3 protein: CASSQDRLSSSYNEQFF
J gene: TRBJ2-1; V gene: TRBV5-1; D gene: TRBD1; clone size: .; CDR3 length: 14; CDR3 DNA: TGCGCCAGCAGCTTACAGGGGCCCTACAATGAGCAGTTCTTC; CDR3 protein: CASSLQGPYNEQFF
J gene: TRBJ2-5; V gene: TRBV3-1/TRBV3-2; D gene: TRBD2; clone size: .; CDR3 length: 16; CDR3 DNA: TGTGCCAGCAGCCAAGATCCAGCGGGGGGGCGGGAGACCCAGTACTTC; CDR3 protein: CASSQDPAGGRETQYF
J gene: TRBJ1-1; V gene: TRBV29-1; D gene: .; clone size: .; CDR3 length: 13; CDR3 DNA: TGCAGCGTTGTGCGGCCCCTGAACACTGAAGCTTTCTTT; CDR3 protein: CSVVRPLNTEAFF
J gene: TRBJ1-1; V gene: TRBV5-1; D gene: .; clone size: .; CDR3 length: 14; CDR3 DNA: TGCGCCAGCAGCTCCCAGACAGGGAACACTGAAGCTTTCTTT; CDR3 protein: CASSSQTGNTEAFF
J gene: TRBJ2-4; V gene: TRBV28; D gene: TRBD2; clone size: .; CDR3 length: 15; CDR3 DNA: TGTGCCAGCAGGCCTGGGGGGGAGGCCAAAAACATTCAGTACTTC; CDR3 protein: CASRPGGEAKNIQYF
J gene: TRBJ1-5; V gene: TRBV7-3; D gene: TRBD1; clone size: .; CDR3 length: 20; CDR3 DNA: TGTGCCAGCAGCTTAATCACTACAGGGGTCCCCTTGAGGTGGAATCAGCCCCAGCATTTT; CDR3 protein: CASSLITTGVPLRWNQPQHF
J gene: TRBJ1-2; V gene: TRBV19; D gene: TRBD1; clone size: .; CDR3 length: 15; CDR3 DNA: TGTGCCAGTAGGGACAGGGGGCATTCGAGCTATGGCTACACCTTC; CDR3 protein: CASRDRGHSSYGYTF
J gene: TRBJ1-6; V gene: TRBV5-1; D gene: .; clone size: .; CDR3 length: 15; CDR3 DNA: TGCGCCAGCAGCTTCTCAACGGAGATAAATTCACCCCTCCACTTT; CDR3 protein: CASSFSTEINSPLHF
J gene: TRBJ1-4; V gene: TRBV18; D gene: TRBD1; clone size: .; CDR3 length: 13; CDR3 DNA: TGTGCCAGCTCACCGGGACAGAATGAAAAACTGTTTTTT; CDR3 protein: CASSPGQNEKLFF
J gene: TRBJ1-1; V gene: TRBV4-1; D gene: TRBD1; clone size: .; CDR3 length: 15; CDR3 DNA: TGCGCCAGCAGCCAAGATCGCGACAGGGCCACTGAAGCTTTCTTT; CDR3 protein: CASSQDRDRATEAFF
J gene: TRBJ2-2; V gene: TRBV7-9; D gene: .; clone size: .; CDR3 length: 14; CDR3 DNA: TGTGCCAGCAGCCCCCAGAGGCGGACCGGGGAGCTGTTTTTT; CDR3 protein: CASSPQRRTGELFF
J gene: TRBJ1-2; V gene: TRBV12-3/TRBV12-4; D gene: TRBD1; clone size: .; CDR3 length: 12; CDR3 DNA: TGTGCCAGCAGCAGGGGGTCTCGGGGCTACACCTTC; CDR3 protein: CASSRGSRGYTF
J gene: TRBJ1-2; V gene: TRBV7-2; D gene: .; clone size: .; CDR3 length: 16; CDR3 DNA: TGTGCCAGCAGCTTAGGGGGCGGGGGCAGGGCGAGAAGCTACACCTTC; CDR3 protein: CASSLGGGGRARSYTF